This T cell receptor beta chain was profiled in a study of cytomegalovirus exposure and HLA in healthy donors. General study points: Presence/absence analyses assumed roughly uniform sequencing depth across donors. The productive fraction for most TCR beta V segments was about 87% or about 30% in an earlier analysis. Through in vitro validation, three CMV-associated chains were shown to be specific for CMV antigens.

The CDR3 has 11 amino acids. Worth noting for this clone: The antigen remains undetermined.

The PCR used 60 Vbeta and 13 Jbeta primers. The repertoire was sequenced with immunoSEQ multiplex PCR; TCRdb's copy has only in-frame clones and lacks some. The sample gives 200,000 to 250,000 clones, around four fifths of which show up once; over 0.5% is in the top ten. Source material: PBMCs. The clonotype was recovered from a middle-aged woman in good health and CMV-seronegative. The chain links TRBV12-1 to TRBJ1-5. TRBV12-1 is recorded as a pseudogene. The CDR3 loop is CANPGGQPQHF. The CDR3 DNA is TGTGCCAACCCGGGGGGTCAGCCCCAGCATTTT.